The present T cell receptor beta chain was sequenced within a study of response to subunit inactivated influenza vaccine. Study-wide results and caveats: Authors suggested seasonal influenza vaccinations each recruit few new T cells.

TCRdb passed the RT-PCR reads through MiXCR, listing each CDR3 protein once. The data hold hundreds of thousands of distinct CDR3 sequences, with approximately 14% observed a single time. This clonotype has more than one count but fewer than ten. Its specificity is unknown. The V end was cut by 3 bases, the J end by 6 bases, with 15 bases between. Germline V gene data show CDR1 as SGHTA and CDR2 as FQGNSA. This CDR3 region has 14 residues. Sequenced material: PBMCs from blood, taken approximately 13 days after vaccination. The clonotype originates from a man aged 45-65 years who received an inactivated influenza vaccine. V usage is TRBV7-2 and J usage is TRBJ2-7; D perhaps matches TRBD2 (5 bases). CDR3: CASSFSGYRTEQYF. In DNA form, the CDR3 reads TGTGCCAGCAGCTTTTCGGGGTATAGGACCGAGCAGTACTTC.